This is a list of T cell receptor beta chains from one sample in a study of human T cells and chemical hapten exposure. TCRdb reanalysed the RACE reads using MiXCR and keeps one entry per CDR3 protein. Here the sample spans 270,000 or so distinct CDR3 sequences, roughly 7.7% being singletons. The source material was whole blood, sampled in connection with sensitization to the hapten diphenylcyclopropenone (DPC). These receptors were taken from a man between 18 and 29 years old with alopecia areata. Some clones in this sample may be carry-over from other donors' samples. CDR3s include the opening cysteine and the closing phenylalanine or tryptophan. A D gene is named only where the DNA matches it firmly. Where a row states a size, it is once, few, many or the class of an expanded clone; other rows omit it.

J: TRBJ2-3
D: -
V: TRBV25-1
size: -
CDR3: CASSLGRSADTQYF
DNA: TGTGCCAGCAGCTTAGGGAGGTCGGCAGATACGCAGTATTTT

J: TRBJ1-1
D: TRBD1
V: TRBV28
size: few
CDR3: CASRTRDSPPNTEAFF
DNA: TGTGCCAGCAGGACTAGGGACAGTCCACCGAACACTGAAGCTTTCTTT

J: TRBJ2-2
D: -
V: TRBV10-2
size: -
CDR3: CASSEVPVRNTGELFF
DNA: TGCGCCAGCAGTGAGGTACCGGTGCGGAACACCGGGGAGCTGTTTTTT

J: TRBJ2-7
D: TRBD2
V: TRBV4-3
size: many
CDR3: CASSLSGGSYEQYF
DNA: TGCGCCAGCAGCCTAAGCGGGGGCTCCTACGAGCAGTACTTC

J: TRBJ2-1
D: -
V: TRBV4-3
size: many
CDR3: CASSQGLVTSSYNEQFF
DNA: TGCGCCAGCAGCCAAGGACTAGTAACAAGCTCCTACAATGAGCAGTTCTTC

J: TRBJ2-2
D: -
V: TRBV11-1
size: few
CDR3: CASSLDAGVTGELFF
DNA: TGTGCCAGCAGCTTAGATGCAGGGGTCACCGGGGAGCTGTTTTTT

J: TRBJ1-6
D: -
V: TRBV6-6
size: few
CDR3: CASSNPQGVSNSPLHF
DNA: TGTGCCAGCAGTAATCCACAGGGCGTTAGTAATTCACCCCTCCACTTT

J: TRBJ2-5
D: -
V: TRBV7-2
size: -
CDR3: CASSLRLGANGETQYF
DNA: TGTGCCAGCAGCTTACGCCTGGGGGCAAATGGAGAGACCCAGTACTTC

J: TRBJ2-1
D: TRBD2
V: TRBV7-8
size: -
CDR3: CASSTRLAGIYNEQFF
DNA: TGTGCCAGCAGCACGCGACTAGCGGGGATTTACAATGAGCAGTTCTTC

J: TRBJ2-5
D: TRBD2
V: TRBV20-1
size: many
CDR3: CSARDRTSGVETQYF
DNA: TGCAGTGCTAGAGATAGGACTAGCGGGGTAGAGACCCAGTACTTC

J: TRBJ2-1
D: -
V: TRBV6-2/TRBV6-3
size: many
CDR3: CASSWASSSYNEQFF
DNA: TGTGCCAGCAGTTGGGCGTCTAGCTCCTACAATGAGCAGTTCTTC

J: TRBJ2-7
D: -
V: TRBV20-1
size: -
CDR3: CSARWFRTLIPEQYF
DNA: TGCAGTGCTAGGTGGTTCCGGACTCTCATCCCCGAGCAGTACTTC

J: TRBJ2-2
D: -
V: TRBV6-5
size: -
CDR3: CASSYQPDTGELFF
DNA: TGTGCCAGCAGTTACCAACCAGACACCGGGGAGCTGTTTTTT

J: TRBJ1-1
D: TRBD1
V: TRBV7-3
size: -
CDR3: CASSKDRVNTEAFF
DNA: TGTGCCAGCAGCAAAGACAGGGTGAACACTGAAGCTTTCTTT

J: TRBJ2-1
D: TRBD2
V: TRBV4-3
size: -
CDR3: CASSQFARGGWSYNEQFF
DNA: TGCGCCAGCAGCCAATTTGCGCGGGGGGGCTGGTCCTACAATGAGCAGTTCTTC

J: TRBJ2-5
D: TRBD2
V: TRBV6-5
size: many
CDR3: CASKALAGGGTQYF
DNA: TGTGCCAGCAAGGCCCTAGCGGGGGGAGGGACCCAGTACTTC

J: TRBJ1-4
D: TRBD1
V: TRBV12-3/TRBV12-4
size: -
CDR3: CASRTGTGALGKLFF
DNA: TGTGCCAGCAGGACAGGGACAGGGGCCCTTGGCAAACTGTTTTTT